The 15 T cell receptor beta chains listed next were all sequenced from one sample in a study of OX40 agonist ivuxolimab in advanced cancers. Some clones are missing from TCRdb's copy, which holds only in-frame ones; the method was immunoSEQ multiplex PCR. Of approximately 87,000 clones in the sample, 88% were seen once. The sample in question was CD4+ or CD8+ T cells sorted from blood, obtained in a trial of the OX40 agonist ivuxolimab. The receptors were sampled from an adult with an advanced solid tumor such as melanoma, head and neck, liver or kidney cancer.

V and J are TRBV5-1 and TRBJ2-2; TRBD2 matches at 10 bases. The CDR3 has 16 amino acids. Per germline, CDR1 SGHRS and CDR2 YFSETQ. The junction had 8 bases not matched to a gene; V was cut back by 5 bases and J by 4 bases. The CDR3 protein is CASSRLAGVGTGELFF. CDR3 coding DNA: TGCGCCAGCAGTCGCCTAGCGGGAGTAGGCACCGGGGAGCTGTTTTTT.

The chain recombines TRBV6-6 with TRBJ2-3; D is undetermined. Trimming pared 2 bases from V and 1 base from J, leaving 4 bases between. This CDR3 region has 13 residues. The germline CDR1 and CDR2 sequences are MNHNY and SVGAGI (reference sequence). In DNA, the CDR3 is TGTGCCAGCAGTTACGGTGGCACAGATACGCAGTATTTT. Its translation is CASSYGGTDTQYF.

The V gene is TRBV30, the J gene TRBJ1-5, with D maybe TRBD1 (5 bases). The CDR3 is 14 residues long. Germline V gene lookup returns CDR1 GTSNPN and CDR2 SVGIG (reference sequence). V was cut by 2 bases and J by 0 bases, with 8 bases left in between. In DNA form, the CDR3 reads TGTGCCTGGAGTCCAGGGTATAGCAATCAGCCCCAGCATTTT. Translation: CAWSPGYSNQPQHF.

This clone was detected only once. V gene TRBV7-2 combines with J gene TRBJ2-1; either TRBD1 or TRBD2 may supply D (5 bases each). There are 15 residues in the CDR3. The V and J ends lost 5 bases and 5 bases respectively, with 16 bases between them. Germline CDR1 SGHTA, CDR2 FQGNSA. The CDR3 sequence is CASSPDGDRNNEQFF. Here the CDR3 DNA reads TGTGCCAGCAGCCCCGATGGGGACCGTAACAATGAGCAGTTCTTC.

J is TRBJ2-1 and V is TRBV7-2; 10 positions match TRBD2. The germline gives CDR1 SGHTA, CDR2 FQGNSA. The CDR3 sequence is 15 residues long. The J segment lost 5 bases and the V segment lost 4 bases, leaving 5 bases of the junction unmatched. In DNA form, the CDR3 reads TGTGCCAGCAGCTCAAGACTAGCGGGCGACAATGAGCAGTTCTTC. Translating it yields CASSSRLAGDNEQFF.

The chain employs TRBV7-2 and TRBJ1-5; D unresolved. This CDR3 has 12 residues. V was pared by 4 bases and J by 7 bases, with 8 bases between. Germline lookup yields CDR1 SGHTA and CDR2 FQGNSA. The CDR3 nucleotides are TGTGCCAGCAGCTCTCGAGGCCAGCCCCAGCATTTT. Translated, it gives CASSSRGQPQHF.

The chain combines TRBV5-1 with TRBJ1-1, with D possibly TRBD1 on 6 matching bases. In germline, CDR1 is SGHRS, CDR2 YFSETQ. Between the trimmed V and J ends, which lost 4 bases and 0 bases, there was a span of 13 bases. This CDR3 is built from 15 residues. For the CDR3, the DNA is TGCGCCAGCAGCCCTCAACAGGGAATGAACACTGAAGCTTTCTTT. Translating it yields CASSPQQGMNTEAFF.

The gene calls are TRBV5-4 and TRBJ1-4; maybe TRBD1 (5 bases). The CDR3 totals 18 residues. Germline-derived CDR1 and CDR2 are SGHNT and YYREEE (reference sequence). V was shortened by 3 bases and J by 4 bases, with 22 bases between the two germline ends. The CDR3: CASSYGTATDLYNEKLFF. For the CDR3, the DNA is TGTGCCAGCAGCTACGGGACGGCAACCGACCTCTATAATGAAAAACTGTTTTTT. Full variable domain (missing parts from reference TRBV5-4 and TRBJ1-4): ETGVTQSPTHLIKTRGQQVTLRCSSQSGHNTVSWYQQALGQGPQFIFQYYREEENGRGNFPPRFSGLQFPNYSSELNVNALELDDSALYLCASSYGTATDLYNEKLFFGSGTQLSVL.

V is TRBV19 and J is TRBJ2-2; D tentatively fits TRBD1 or TRBD2 (7 bases each). CDR3 length: 15 amino acids. The germline V gene encodes CDR1 LNHDA and CDR2 SQIVND (reference sequence). V was trimmed by 5 bases and J by 7 bases, leaving 17 bases between them. CDR3 residues: CASSQGGGPIGELFF. The CDR3 nucleotides are TGTGCCAGTAGTCAGGGGGGAGGGCCTATCGGGGAGCTGTTTTTT.

The gene calls are TRBV6-1 and TRBJ2-4; D gene unclear. The CDR3 is made up of 16 amino acids. Deletions cut 0 bases from V and 2 bases from J, with 11 bases between. Germline loops: CDR1 MNHNS, CDR2 SASEGT. The CDR3 sequence: CASSEANAQSKNIQYF. CDR3 bases: TGTGCCAGCAGTGAAGCGAATGCGCAGTCCAAAAACATTCAGTACTTC.

CDR3 DNA sequence: TGTGCCAGCAGTCAACGACTAGCGGGTTACAATGAGCAGTTCTTC. This translates into CASSQRLAGYNEQFF. This sequence joins TRBV27 and TRBJ2-1; 10 bases agree with TRBD2. The CDR3 sequence is 15 residues long. CDR1 is MNHEY, CDR2 SMNVEV, per germline (reference sequence). The V segment lost 5 bases and the J segment 4 bases; nucleotides outside the gene matches: 5.

V gene TRBV11-3 combines with J gene TRBJ2-3; D gene uncertain. This CDR3 comprises 14 residues. The germline gives CDR1 SGHNT, CDR2 YENEEA. Trimming took off 5 bases at V and 1 base at J, with 10 bases between the two ends. The CDR3, as DNA: TGTGCCAGCAGCCCGTCTGCGGGCACAGATACGCAGTATTTT. Its translation is CASSPSAGTDTQYF.

The chain carries TRBV21-1 and TRBJ2-7; the table assigns TRBD1, which was not confirmed against the DNA. TRBV21-1 has pseudogene status. This CDR3 spans 15 amino acids. The CDR3 region is CASSMNWTGEYEQYF. The CDR3 nucleotides read TGTGCCAGCAGCATGAATTGGACAGGGGAATACGAGCAGTACTTC.

The chain combines TRBV11-2 with TRBJ1-2; the match to TRBD1 covers 7 bases. V shed 1 base, J shed 2 bases, and the junction held 1 base outside the gene matches. CDR1 is SGHAT and CDR2 is FQNNGV in the germline V gene. The CDR3 length is 14 residues. In DNA, the CDR3 is TGTGCCAGCAGCTTAGCGACAGGGAACTATGGCTACACCTTC. This gives the protein CASSLATGNYGYTF.

V gene TRBV6-1 combines with J gene TRBJ1-1; no reliable D call. The CDR3 covers 14 residues. Deletions cut 4 bases from V and 3 bases from J, with 12 bases between. Looked up from germline, CDR1 is MNHNS and CDR2 is SASEGT. The CDR3 sequence is CASSVLPGDTEAFF. CDR3 coding DNA: TGTGCCAGCAGTGTACTACCCGGGGACACTGAAGCTTTCTTT.